This TCR beta chain was obtained from a study of cytomegalovirus exposure and HLA in healthy donors. The study, taken as a whole, reports: CMV serostatus was the only immune exposure information that was available. Segments of the TCR beta V type were, in most cases, productive about 87% or about 30% of the time in an earlier analysis.

V lost 5 bases and J lost 0; bases outside the gene matches: 8. The germline gives CDR1 SEHNR, CDR2 FQNEAQ (reference sequence). The CDR3 loop spans 16 amino acids. This clone showed up just once. Its specificity is not known. PCR employed 60 Vbeta and 13 Jbeta primers. Clones were read by immunoSEQ multiplex PCR, and TCRdb kept only the in-frame ones, dropping some. The table records 150,000 to 200,000 clones, 80% to 90% of them present only once. The chain employs TRBV7-9 and TRBJ1-1; 8 nucleotides match TRBD1. The source of this sequence is a man between 18 and 29 years old in good health and CMV-seropositive. Sequencing was done on a sample of PBMCs. The CDR3 sequence: CASSQGGQGMNTEAFF. The CDR3 nucleotides are TGTGCCAGCAGCCAAGGAGGACAGGGAATGAACACTGAAGCTTTCTTT.